The next 11 T cell receptor beta chains were all read from a single sample in a study of cytomegalovirus exposure and HLA in healthy donors listed by TCRdb under 2017. The library came from the immunoSEQ multiplex PCR assay. For the multiplex PCR, a mixture combining 60 forward primers for TCR Vbeta segments and 13 reverse primers for TCR Jbeta segments was used. This is the immuneACCESS table as TCRdb keeps it, with only in-frame sequences that have V and J called. A part of the clones is gone; compared with another copy, unresolved V genes explain less than half, and the rest is unexplained. The table for this sample lists approximately 130,000 clones; 80% to 90% of them were counted only once. 5.5% to 7% of the sample is held by the ten biggest clonotypes. Sequenced sample: PBMCs. These receptors all stem from a middle-aged woman in good health and CMV-seropositive.

V gene TRBV28 combines with J gene TRBJ2-5; D call uncertain. The DNA matches TRBJ2-7 better at its end, which makes the J call doubtful. Per germline, CDR1 MDHEN and CDR2 SYDVKM. The CDR3 covers 12 residues. CDR3 nucleotide sequence: TGTGCCAGCAGTTGGGCCTCCTACGAGCAGTACTTC. It codes for CASSWASYEQYF.

This chain joins TRBV7-9 and TRBJ1-5; D is ambiguous. Germline loops: CDR1 SEHNR, CDR2 FQNEAQ (reference sequence). CDR3 length: 14 residues. V dropped 1 base and J dropped 3 bases, with 7 bases sitting between them. The CDR3 is CASSLVGVNQPQHF. The CDR3 nucleotides read TGTGCCAGCAGCTTAGTAGGAGTCAATCAGCCCCAGCATTTT.

This clone showed up just a few times. This specimen includes other DNA sequences encoding the same CDR3. The chain recombines TRBV20-1 with TRBJ2-7; tentative D call: TRBD1 (5 bases). The CDR3 is made up of 11 amino acids. Germline V gene lookup returns CDR1 DFQATT and CDR2 SNEGSKA (reference sequence). V was pared by 3 bases and J by 6 bases, with 9 bases between. The CDR3 reads CSASQGSEQYF. CDR3 nucleotide sequence: TGCAGTGCTAGCCAGGGTTCCGAGCAGTACTTC.

The chain combines TRBV9 with TRBJ2-3; 8 nucleotides match TRBD2. The trim removed 4 bases at V and 4 bases at J, leaving 8 bases unmatched. The CDR3 contains 15 residues. The germline V gene has CDR1 SGDLS and CDR2 YYNGEE. CDR3 protein: CASSSRGRMADTQYF. CDR3 in DNA: TGTGCCAGCAGCTCCCGCGGGAGGATGGCAGATACGCAGTATTTT.

The rearrangement links TRBV27 to TRBJ1-2; 7 bases line up with TRBD1. The CDR3 runs to 13 residues. V shed 8 bases, J shed 5 bases, and the junction held 8 bases outside the gene matches. Germline CDR1 and CDR2: MNHEY and SMNVEV (reference sequence). The CDR3 here is CASVDRAGYGYTF. The CDR3 nucleotides are TGTGCCAGCGTCGACAGGGCCGGGTATGGCTACACCTTC.

V and J are TRBV10-3 and TRBJ1-1; D is unresolved. Germline V gene lookup returns CDR1 ENHRY and CDR2 SYGVKD. The CDR3 runs to 15 residues. V lost 6 bases and J lost 5, with 19 bases in between. The CDR3 spells CAISSTGLQSTEAFF. CDR3 in DNA: TGTGCCATCAGCTCGACTGGACTGCAATCTACTGAAGCTTTCTTT.

This rearrangement joins TRBV7-2 to TRBJ2-4, with 8 bases lining up with TRBD2. This CDR3 has 16 residues. Germline assignment: CDR1 SGHTA and CDR2 FQGNSA. Trimming removed 3 bases from V and 6 bases from J; junction bases left unmatched: 10. As DNA, the CDR3 is TGTGCCAGCAGCTTCGGGACCGGGACTAGGTCAAACATTCAGTACTTC. It translates to CASSFGTGTRSNIQYF.

This sequence joins TRBV5-4 and TRBJ2-3; D remains ambiguous. Germline CDR1 reads SGHNT; CDR2 reads YYREEE (reference sequence). This CDR3 contains 13 residues. Trimming pared 4 bases from V and 4 bases from J, leaving 10 bases between. CDR3 in amino acids: CASSLPQADTQYF. The CDR3 DNA reads TGTGCCAGCAGCCTCCCTCAGGCAGATACGCAGTATTTT.

The CDR3 is CASSLGQGAGEQFF. CDR3 nucleotide sequence: TGTGCCAGCAGCTTGGGACAGGGGGCCGGTGAGCAGTTCTTC. The chain uses TRBV5-4 and TRBJ2-1, with 10 bases fitting TRBD1. V dropped 0 bases and J dropped 9; count of bases not matched to a gene: 3. CDR3 size: 14 residues. Germline V gene sequence: CDR1 SGHNT, CDR2 YYREEE (reference sequence).

This clone occurred a few times. V gene TRBV6-1 combines with J gene TRBJ1-1; D may be TRBD1 (5 bases). There are 12 residues in the CDR3. The germline CDR1 and CDR2 sequences are MNHNS and SASEGT. V lost 4 bases and J lost 6, with 9 bases in between. CDR3 DNA: TGTGCCAGCAGTGGACAGTGGGCTGAAGCTTTCTTT. It specifies CASSGQWAEAFF.

This chain connects TRBV9 to TRBJ2-7; no firm D call. Germline V gene data show CDR1 as SGDLS and CDR2 as YYNGEE. Deletions cut 0 bases from V and 7 bases from J, with 5 bases between. The CDR3 spans 11 residues. CDR3 amino acids: CASSVGGEQYF. DNA for the CDR3: TGTGCCAGCAGCGTAGGAGGAGAGCAGTACTTC.